This TCR beta chain emerged from a study of T-cell memory formation after mild COVID-19. This clonotype was detected a few times. CDR3 length: 16 residues. V lost 5 bases, J lost 1 base, and 14 bases lay in between. Per the germline V gene, CDR1 is SEHNR and CDR2 is FQNEAQ (reference sequence). TCRdb re-called the 5' RACE reads through MiXCR, storing one row per CDR3 protein. The table includes fewer than 90,000 distinct CDR3 sequences, roughly 12% detected once. The sample was PBMCs or a T cell subset sorted from them (not recorded which). The TCR originated in a man between 18 and 35 years old who had mild COVID-19 (a few samples of this study predate the infection). Cell type and time point are not known. This sequence joins TRBV7-9 and TRBJ2-2; no firm D call. The CDR3 region has the DNA TGTGCCAGCAGCGCCTACCGGACGAGGAACACCGGGGAGCTGTTTTTT. Its protein product is CASSAYRTRNTGELFF. The full variable domain, in which reference TRBV7-9 and TRBJ2-2 provide the parts outside the CDR3, is DTGVSQNPRHKITKRGQNVTFRCDPISEHNRLYWYRQTLGQGPEFLTYFQNEAQLEKSRLLSDRFSAERPKGSFSTLEIQRTEQGDSAMYLCASSAYRTRNTGELFFGEGSRLTVL.